One T cell receptor beta chain is described in this entry. Produced via immunoSEQ multiplex PCR; TCRdb's table is partial and in-frame only. The table shows tens of thousands of clones, with 91% occurring only once. This sample is drawn from a study of T cell changes during pregnancy in multiple sclerosis. The germline CDR1 and CDR2 sequences are SEHNR and FQNEAQ (reference sequence). The CDR3 length is 12 residues. The V end lost 1 base, the J end lost 7 bases, and 5 bases lay between the germline ends. Sequenced here: CD4+ T cells from peripheral blood mononuclear cells, sampled after pregnancy. The sequence was obtained from a female donor in good health, enrolled as a control in a pregnancy study. V gene TRBV7-9 combines with J gene TRBJ1-3, with D uncertain. The CDR3 loop reads CASSLDGNTIYF. The DNA of the CDR3 is TGTGCCAGCAGCTTAGACGGGAACACCATATATTTT.